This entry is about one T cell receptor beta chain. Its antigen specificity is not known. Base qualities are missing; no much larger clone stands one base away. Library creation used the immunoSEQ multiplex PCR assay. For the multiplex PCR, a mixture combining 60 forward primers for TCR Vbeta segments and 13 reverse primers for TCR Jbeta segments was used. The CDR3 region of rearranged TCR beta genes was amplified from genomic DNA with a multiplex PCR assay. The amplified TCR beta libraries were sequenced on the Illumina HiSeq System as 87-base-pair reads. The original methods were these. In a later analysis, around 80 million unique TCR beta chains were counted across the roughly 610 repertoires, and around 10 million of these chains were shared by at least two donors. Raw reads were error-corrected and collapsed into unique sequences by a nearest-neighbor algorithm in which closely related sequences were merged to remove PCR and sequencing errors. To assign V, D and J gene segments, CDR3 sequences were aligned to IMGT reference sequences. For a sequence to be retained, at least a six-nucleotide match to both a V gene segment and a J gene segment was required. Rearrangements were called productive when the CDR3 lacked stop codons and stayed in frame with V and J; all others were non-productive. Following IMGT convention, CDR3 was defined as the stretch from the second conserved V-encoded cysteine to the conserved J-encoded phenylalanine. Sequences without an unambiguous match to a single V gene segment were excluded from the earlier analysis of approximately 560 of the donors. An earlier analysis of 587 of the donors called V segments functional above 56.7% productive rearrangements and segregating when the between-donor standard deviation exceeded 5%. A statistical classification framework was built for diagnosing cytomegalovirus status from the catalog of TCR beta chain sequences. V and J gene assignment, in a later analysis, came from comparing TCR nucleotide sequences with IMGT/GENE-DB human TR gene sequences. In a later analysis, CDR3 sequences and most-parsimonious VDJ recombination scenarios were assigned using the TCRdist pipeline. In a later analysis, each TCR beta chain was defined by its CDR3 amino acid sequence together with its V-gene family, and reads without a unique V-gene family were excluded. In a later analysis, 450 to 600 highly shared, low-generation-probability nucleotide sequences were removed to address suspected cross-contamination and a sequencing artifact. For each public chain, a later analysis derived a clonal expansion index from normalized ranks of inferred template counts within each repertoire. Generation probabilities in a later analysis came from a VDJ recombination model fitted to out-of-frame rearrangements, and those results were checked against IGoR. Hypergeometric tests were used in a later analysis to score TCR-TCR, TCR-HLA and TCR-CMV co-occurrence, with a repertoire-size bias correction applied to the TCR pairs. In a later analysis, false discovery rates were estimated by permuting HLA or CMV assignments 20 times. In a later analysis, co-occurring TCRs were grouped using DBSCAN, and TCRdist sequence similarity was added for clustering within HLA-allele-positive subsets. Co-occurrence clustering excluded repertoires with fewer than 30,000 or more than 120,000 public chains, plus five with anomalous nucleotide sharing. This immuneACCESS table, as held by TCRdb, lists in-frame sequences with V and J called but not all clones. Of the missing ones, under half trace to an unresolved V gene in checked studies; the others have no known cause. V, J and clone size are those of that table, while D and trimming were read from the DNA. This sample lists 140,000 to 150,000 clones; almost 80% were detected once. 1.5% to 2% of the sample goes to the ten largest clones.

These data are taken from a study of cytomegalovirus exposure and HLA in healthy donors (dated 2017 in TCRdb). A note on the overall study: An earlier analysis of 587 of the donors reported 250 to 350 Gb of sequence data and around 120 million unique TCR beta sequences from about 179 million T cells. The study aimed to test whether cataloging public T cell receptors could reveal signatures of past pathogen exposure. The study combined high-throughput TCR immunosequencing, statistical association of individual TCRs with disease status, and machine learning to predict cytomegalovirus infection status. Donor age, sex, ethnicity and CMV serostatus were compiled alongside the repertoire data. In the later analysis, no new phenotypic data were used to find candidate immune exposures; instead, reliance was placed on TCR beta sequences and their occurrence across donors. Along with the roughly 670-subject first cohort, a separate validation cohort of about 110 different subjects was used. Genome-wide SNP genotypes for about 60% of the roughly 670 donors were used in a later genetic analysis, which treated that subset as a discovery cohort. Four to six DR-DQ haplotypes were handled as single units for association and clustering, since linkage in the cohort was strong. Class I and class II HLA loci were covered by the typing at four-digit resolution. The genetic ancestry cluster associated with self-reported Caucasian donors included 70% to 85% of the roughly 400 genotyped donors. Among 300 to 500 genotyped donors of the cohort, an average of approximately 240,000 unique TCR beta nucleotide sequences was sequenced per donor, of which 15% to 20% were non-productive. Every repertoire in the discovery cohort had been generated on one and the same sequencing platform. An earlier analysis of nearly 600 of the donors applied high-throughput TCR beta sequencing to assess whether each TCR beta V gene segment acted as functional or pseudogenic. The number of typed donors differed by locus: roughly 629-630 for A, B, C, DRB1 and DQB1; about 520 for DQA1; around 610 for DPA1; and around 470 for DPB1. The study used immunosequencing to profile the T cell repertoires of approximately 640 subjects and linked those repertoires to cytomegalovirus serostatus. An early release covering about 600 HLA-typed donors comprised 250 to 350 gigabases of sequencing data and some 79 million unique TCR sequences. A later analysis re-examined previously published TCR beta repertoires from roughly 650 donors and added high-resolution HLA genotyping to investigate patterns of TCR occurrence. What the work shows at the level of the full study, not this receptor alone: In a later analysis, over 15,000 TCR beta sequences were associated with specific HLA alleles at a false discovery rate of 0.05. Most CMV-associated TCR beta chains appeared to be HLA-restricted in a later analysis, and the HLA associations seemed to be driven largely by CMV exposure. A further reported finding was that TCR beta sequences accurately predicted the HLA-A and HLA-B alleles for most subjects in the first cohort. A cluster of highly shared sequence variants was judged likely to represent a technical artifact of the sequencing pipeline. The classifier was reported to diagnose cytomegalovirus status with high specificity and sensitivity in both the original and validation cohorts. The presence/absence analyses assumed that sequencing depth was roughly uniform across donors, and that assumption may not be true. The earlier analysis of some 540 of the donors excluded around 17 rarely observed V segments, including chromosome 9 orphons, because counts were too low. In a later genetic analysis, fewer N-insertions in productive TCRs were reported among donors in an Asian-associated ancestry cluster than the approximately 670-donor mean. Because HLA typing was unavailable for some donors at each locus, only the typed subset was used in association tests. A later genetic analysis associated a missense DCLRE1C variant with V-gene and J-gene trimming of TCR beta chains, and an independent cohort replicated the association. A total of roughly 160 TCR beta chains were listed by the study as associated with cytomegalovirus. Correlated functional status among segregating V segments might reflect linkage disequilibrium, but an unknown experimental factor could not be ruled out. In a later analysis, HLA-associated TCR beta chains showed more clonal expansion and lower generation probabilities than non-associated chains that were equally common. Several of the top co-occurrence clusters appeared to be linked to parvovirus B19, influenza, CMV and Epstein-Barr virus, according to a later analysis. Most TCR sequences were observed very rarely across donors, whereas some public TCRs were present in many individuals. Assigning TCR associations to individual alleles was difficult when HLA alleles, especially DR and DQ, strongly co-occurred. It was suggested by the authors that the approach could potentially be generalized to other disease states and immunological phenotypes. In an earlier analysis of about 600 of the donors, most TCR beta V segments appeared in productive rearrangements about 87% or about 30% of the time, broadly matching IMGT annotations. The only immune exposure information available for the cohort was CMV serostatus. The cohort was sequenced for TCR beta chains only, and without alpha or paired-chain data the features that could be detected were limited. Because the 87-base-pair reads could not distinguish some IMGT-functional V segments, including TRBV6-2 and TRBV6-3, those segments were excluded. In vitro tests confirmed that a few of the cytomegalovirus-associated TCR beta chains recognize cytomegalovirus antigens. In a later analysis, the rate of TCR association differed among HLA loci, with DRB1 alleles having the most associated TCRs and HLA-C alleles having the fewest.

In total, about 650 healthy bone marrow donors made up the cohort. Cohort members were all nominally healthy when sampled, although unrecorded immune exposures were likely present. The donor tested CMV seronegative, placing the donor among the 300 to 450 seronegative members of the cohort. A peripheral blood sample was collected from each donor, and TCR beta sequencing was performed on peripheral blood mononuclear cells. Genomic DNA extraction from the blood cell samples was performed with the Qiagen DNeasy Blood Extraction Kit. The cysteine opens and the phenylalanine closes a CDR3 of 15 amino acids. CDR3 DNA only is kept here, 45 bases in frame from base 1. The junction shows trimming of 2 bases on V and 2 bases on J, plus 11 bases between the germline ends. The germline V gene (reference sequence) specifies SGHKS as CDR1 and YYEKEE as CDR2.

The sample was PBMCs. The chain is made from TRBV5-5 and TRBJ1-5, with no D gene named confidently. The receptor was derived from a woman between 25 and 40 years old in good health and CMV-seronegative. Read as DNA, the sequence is TGTGCCAGCAGCTTATCAGAGGGTCGCAATCAGCCCCAGCATTTT. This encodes CASSLSEGRNQPQHF. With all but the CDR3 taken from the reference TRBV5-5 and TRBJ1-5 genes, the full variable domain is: DAGVTQSPTHLIKTRGQQVTLRCSPISGHKSVSWYQQVLGQGPQFIFQYYEKEERGRGNFPDRFSARQFPNYSSELNVNALLLGDSALYLCASSLSEGRNQPQHFGDGTRLSIL.